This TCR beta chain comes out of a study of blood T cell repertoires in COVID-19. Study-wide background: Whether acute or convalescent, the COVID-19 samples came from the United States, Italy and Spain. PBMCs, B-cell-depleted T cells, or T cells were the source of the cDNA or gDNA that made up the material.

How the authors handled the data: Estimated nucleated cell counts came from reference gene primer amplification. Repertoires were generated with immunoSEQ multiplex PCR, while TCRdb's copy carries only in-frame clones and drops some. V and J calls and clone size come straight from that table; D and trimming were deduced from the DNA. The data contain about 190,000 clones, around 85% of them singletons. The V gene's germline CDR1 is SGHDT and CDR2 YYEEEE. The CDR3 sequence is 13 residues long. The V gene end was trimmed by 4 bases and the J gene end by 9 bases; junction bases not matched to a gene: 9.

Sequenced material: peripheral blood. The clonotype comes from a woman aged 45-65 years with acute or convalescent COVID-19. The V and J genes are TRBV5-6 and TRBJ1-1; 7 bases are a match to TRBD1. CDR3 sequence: CASSHRDRGKAFF. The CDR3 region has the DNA TGTGCCAGCAGCCATCGGGACAGAGGAAAAGCTTTCTTT.